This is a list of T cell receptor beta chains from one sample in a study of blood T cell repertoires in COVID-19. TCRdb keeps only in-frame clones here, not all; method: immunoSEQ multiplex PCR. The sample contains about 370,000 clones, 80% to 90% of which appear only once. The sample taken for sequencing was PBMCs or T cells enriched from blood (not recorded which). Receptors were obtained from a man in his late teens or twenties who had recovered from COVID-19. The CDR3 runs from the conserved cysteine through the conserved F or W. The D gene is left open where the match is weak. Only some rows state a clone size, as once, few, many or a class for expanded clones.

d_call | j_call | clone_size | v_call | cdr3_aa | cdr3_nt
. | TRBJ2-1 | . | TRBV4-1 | CASSQATPQYNEQFF | TGCGCCAGCAGCCAAGCGACTCCCCAATACAATGAGCAGTTCTTC
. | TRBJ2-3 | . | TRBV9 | CASSPLGTHHTDTQYF | TGTGCCAGCAGCCCCCTTGGGACTCATCACACAGATACGCAGTATTTT
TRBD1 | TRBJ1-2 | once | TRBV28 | CASSPTGNYGYTF | TGTGCCAGCAGTCCGACAGGGAACTATGGCTACACCTTC
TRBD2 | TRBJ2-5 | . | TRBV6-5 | CASRGGQETQYF | TGTGCCAGCCGCGGGGGGCAGGAGACCCAGTACTTC
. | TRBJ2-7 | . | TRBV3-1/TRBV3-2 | CASSPNLNRQADEQYF | TGTGCCAGCAGCCCCAACCTGAACCGACAGGCTGACGAGCAGTACTTC
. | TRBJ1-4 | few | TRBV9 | CASSVDQGGEKLFF | TGTGCCAGCAGCGTAGACCAGGGTGGAGAAAAACTGTTTTTT
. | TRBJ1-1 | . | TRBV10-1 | CASSEQVNTEAFF | TGCGCCAGCAGTGAACAGGTGAACACTGAAGCTTTCTTT
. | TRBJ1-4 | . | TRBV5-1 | CASSGLSWEKLFF | TGCGCCAGCAGCGGCCTTAGCTGGGAAAAACTGTTTTTT
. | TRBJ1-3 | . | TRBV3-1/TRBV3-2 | CASSHGGNTIYF | TGTGCCAGCAGCCACGGTGGAAACACCATATATTTT
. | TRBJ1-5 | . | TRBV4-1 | CASSQRARGGNQPQHF | TGCGCCAGCAGCCAAAGGGCACGGGGAGGCAATCAGCCCCAGCATTTT
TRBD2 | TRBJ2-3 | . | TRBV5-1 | CASSLEASGIGDTQYF | TGCGCCAGCAGCTTGGAGGCTAGCGGGATAGGGGATACGCAGTATTTT
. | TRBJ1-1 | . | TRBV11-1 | CASSFARGGEAFF | TGTGCCAGCAGCTTTGCTAGGGGTGGAGAAGCTTTCTTT
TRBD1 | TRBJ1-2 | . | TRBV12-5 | CASAAGQDGYTF | TGTGCTAGTGCCGCCGGACAGGATGGCTACACCTTC
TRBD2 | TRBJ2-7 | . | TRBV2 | CASSDAGVREQYF | TGTGCCAGCAGTGACGCGGGGGTTCGCGAGCAGTACTTC
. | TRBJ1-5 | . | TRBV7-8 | CASSLWGDQPQHF | TGTGCCAGCAGCTTATGGGGGGATCAGCCCCAGCATTTT
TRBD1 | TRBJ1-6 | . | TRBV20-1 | CSASFRTGSYNSPLHF | TGCAGTGCTAGTTTCCGGACAGGGTCCTATAATTCACCCCTCCACTTT
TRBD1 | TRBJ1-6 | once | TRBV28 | CASSLGTGLSDDSPLHF | TGTGCCAGCAGTTTAGGGACAGGTCTATCCGATGATTCACCCCTCCACTTT
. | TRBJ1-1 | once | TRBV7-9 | CASSLAGGHAEAFF | TGTGCCAGCAGCTTAGCCGGGGGGCATGCTGAAGCTTTCTTT
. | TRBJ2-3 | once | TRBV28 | CASSLALVGTSTDTQYF | TGTGCCAGCAGTTTGGCCCTCGTTGGGACTAGCACAGATACGCAGTATTTT
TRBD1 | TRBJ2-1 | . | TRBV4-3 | CASSQSDRSNEQFF | TGCGCCAGCAGCCAATCGGACAGGAGTAATGAGCAGTTCTTC
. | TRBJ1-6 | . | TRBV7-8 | CASSLDSTGRGDNSPLHF | TGTGCCAGCAGCTTAGATTCGACAGGCAGGGGAGATAATTCACCCCTCCACTTT
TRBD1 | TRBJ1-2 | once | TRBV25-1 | CASKDRAGYTF | TGTGCCAGCAAAGACAGGGCGGGCTACACCTTC
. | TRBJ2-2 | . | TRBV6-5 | CASRNRDAEGELFF | TGTGCCAGCAGGAACAGGGACGCGGAGGGGGAGCTGTTTTTT
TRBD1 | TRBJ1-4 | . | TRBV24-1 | CATSDPGQGAEKLFF | TGTGCCACCAGTGATCCTGGACAGGGTGCTGAAAAACTGTTTTTT
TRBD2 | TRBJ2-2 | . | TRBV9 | CASSVERAGVNTGELFF | TGTGCCAGCAGCGTAGAAAGAGCGGGGGTAAACACCGGGGAGCTGTTTTTT
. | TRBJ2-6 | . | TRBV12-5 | CASGFSGANVLTF | TGTGCTAGTGGTTTCTCCGGGGCCAACGTCCTGACTTTC
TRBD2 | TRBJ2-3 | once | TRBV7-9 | CASSFRTSEGTDTQYF | TGTGCCAGCAGCTTTAGGACTAGCGAGGGCACAGATACGCAGTATTTT
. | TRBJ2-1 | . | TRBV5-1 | CASKTGTRTYNEQFF | TGCGCCAGCAAGACCGGGACAAGGACCTACAATGAGCAGTTCTTC
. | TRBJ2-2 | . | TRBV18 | CASSPLAPSSGLGGELFF | TGTGCCAGCTCGCCTCTCGCTCCCAGTAGCGGCCTCGGCGGGGAGCTGTTTTTT
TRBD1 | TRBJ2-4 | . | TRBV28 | CASRQNRGLKNIQYF | TGTGCCAGCAGGCAAAACAGGGGGCTGAAAAACATTCAGTACTTC
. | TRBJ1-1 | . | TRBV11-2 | CASSSPDNHMNTEAFF | TGTGCCAGCAGCTCTCCCGACAATCACATGAACACTGAAGCTTTCTTT
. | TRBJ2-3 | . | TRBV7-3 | CAGGTDTQYF | TGTGCCGGGGGGACAGATACGCAGTATTTT
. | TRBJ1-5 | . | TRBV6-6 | CASSKDRNQPQHF | TGTGCCAGCAGCAAGGACAGAAATCAGCCCCAGCATTTT
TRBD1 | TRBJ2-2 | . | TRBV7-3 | CASSLIGTGTGNTGELFF | TGTGCCAGCAGCCTTATCGGGACCGGGACAGGGAACACCGGGGAGCTGTTTTTT
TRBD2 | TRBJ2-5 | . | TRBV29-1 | CSVLGLAGGGPQETQYF | TGCAGCGTTTTAGGACTAGCGGGAGGGGGACCACAAGAGACCCAGTACTTC
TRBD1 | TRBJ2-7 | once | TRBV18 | CASSPRDRGRHEQYF | TGTGCCAGCTCACCAAGGGACAGGGGGCGTCACGAGCAGTACTTC
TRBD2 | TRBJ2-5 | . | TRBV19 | CASSRASGIEVQETQYF | TGTGCCAGTAGTAGGGCTAGCGGGATAGAGGTCCAAGAGACCCAGTACTTC
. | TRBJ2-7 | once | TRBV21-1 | CASSKAKQGAQTYEQYF | TGTGCCAGCAGCAAAGCCAAACAGGGGGCGCAGACCTACGAGCAGTACTTC
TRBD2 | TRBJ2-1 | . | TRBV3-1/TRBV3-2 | CASSLRTAGASSYNEQFF | TGTGCCAGCAGCCTAAGAACAGCGGGGGCTAGCTCCTACAATGAGCAGTTCTTC
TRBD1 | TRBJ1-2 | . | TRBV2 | CASSEGGPQGNYGYTF | TGTGCCAGCAGTGAAGGGGGGCCACAGGGGAACTATGGCTACACCTTC
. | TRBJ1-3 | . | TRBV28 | CASRGLPSGNTIYF | TGTGCCAGCAGGGGCCTGCCCTCTGGAAACACCATATATTTT
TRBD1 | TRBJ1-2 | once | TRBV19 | CASRKQGYYGYTF | TGTGCCAGTAGAAAACAGGGGTACTATGGCTACACCTTC
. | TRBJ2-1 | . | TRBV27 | CASSLPRGTYNEQFF | TGTGCCAGCAGTTTACCCAGGGGAACCTACAATGAGCAGTTCTTC
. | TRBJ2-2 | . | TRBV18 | CASSGQNTGELFF | TGTGCCAGCTCCGGACAGAACACCGGGGAGCTGTTTTTT
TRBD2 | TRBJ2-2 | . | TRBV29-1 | CSVASGGGELFF | TGCAGCGTTGCTAGCGGCGGCGGGGAGCTGTTTTTT
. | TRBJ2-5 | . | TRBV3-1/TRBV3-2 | CASSQAKETQYF | TGTGCCAGCAGCCAAGCTAAAGAGACCCAGTACTTC
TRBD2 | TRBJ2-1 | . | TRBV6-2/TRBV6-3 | CASSLAGEQFF | TGTGCCAGCAGCCTAGCGGGCGAGCAGTTCTTC
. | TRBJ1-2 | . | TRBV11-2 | CASSLAAGVGYTF | TGTGCCAGCAGCTTAGCGGCAGGCGTTGGCTACACCTTC
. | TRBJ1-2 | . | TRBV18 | CASSPSTVSDGYTF | TGTGCCAGCTCACCCTCGACAGTTTCCGATGGCTACACCTTC
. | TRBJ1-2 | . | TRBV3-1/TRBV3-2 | CASSLFSGSDGYTF | TGTGCCAGCAGCCTTTTCTCGGGTAGCGATGGCTACACCTTC
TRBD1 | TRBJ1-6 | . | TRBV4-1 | CASSPDRVTPLHF | TGCGCCAGCAGCCCCGACAGGGTTACACCCCTCCACTTT
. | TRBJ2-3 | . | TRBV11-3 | CASSPLFGDTQYF | TGTGCCAGCAGCCCATTATTCGGGGATACGCAGTATTTT
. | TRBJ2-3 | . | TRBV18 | CASSPRTGGLDTQYF | TGTGCCAGCTCACCAAGGACCGGAGGTTTAGATACGCAGTATTTT